This T cell receptor (beta chain) was recorded in a study of cytomegalovirus exposure and HLA in healthy donors. Study overall: Genotyping showed approximately 81% of roughly 390 donors falling in the Caucasian-associated ancestry cluster.

With 60 Vbeta and 13 Jbeta primers, the PCR was carried out. Libraries were prepared by immunoSEQ multiplex PCR; TCRdb keeps only in-frame clonotypes and omits some of them. The table has about 120,000 clones, about 80% seen once. Among the donors, all were healthy bone marrow donors. Broader study findings: The study labeled roughly 160 TCR beta chains cytomegalovirus-associated.

The ends lost 6 bases at V and 5 bases at J; junction bases unmatched: 11. The CDR3 contains 18 residues. In germline, CDR1 is SEHNR, CDR2 FQNEAQ (reference sequence). Comment on this clone: What it binds is unknown.

The clonotype comes from a woman in her sixties or seventies in good health and CMV-seropositive. The chain recombines TRBV7-9 with TRBJ2-1, with 15 bases fitting TRBD2. Sequenced: PBMCs. CDR3 in amino acids: CASRDPGLAGGVNNEQFF. In DNA form, the CDR3 reads TGTGCCAGCAGGGACCCGGGACTAGCGGGAGGCGTAAACAATGAGCAGTTCTTC.